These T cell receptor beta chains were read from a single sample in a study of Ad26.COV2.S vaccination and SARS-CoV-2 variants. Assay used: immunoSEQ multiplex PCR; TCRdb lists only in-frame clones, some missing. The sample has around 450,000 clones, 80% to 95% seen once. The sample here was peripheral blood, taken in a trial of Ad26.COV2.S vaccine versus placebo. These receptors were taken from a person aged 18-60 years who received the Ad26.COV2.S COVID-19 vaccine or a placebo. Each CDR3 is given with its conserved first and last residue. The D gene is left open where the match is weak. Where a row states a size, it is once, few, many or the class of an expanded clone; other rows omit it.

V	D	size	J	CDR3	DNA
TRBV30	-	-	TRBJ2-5	CAWSVRLTAETQYF	TGTGCCTGGAGTGTACGGTTGACTGCGGAGACCCAGTACTTC
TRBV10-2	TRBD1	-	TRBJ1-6	CASSRPGTGLPDYNSPLHF	TGCGCCAGCAGTCGTCCCGGGACAGGGCTCCCAGACTATAATTCACCCCTCCACTTT
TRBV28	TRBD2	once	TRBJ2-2	CASIPGLAGGPLFF	TGTGCCAGCATACCGGGACTAGCGGGAGGACCGCTGTTTTTT
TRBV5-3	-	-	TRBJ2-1	CARSLRIPGREQFF	TGTGCCAGAAGCCTTCGGATCCCTGGGCGTGAGCAGTTCTTC
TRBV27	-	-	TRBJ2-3	CASSFSSFGDTQYF	TGTGCCAGCAGTTTTTCTTCATTTGGAGATACGCAGTATTTT
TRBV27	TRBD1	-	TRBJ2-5	CASSLSRGGGQGLKETQYF	TGTGCCAGCAGTTTATCCAGGGGAGGGGGACAGGGGTTGAAAGAGACCCAGTACTTC
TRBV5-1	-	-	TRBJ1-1	CASSLGQTLALTEAFF	TGCGCCAGCAGCTTGGGGCAGACTCTTGCATTGACTGAAGCTTTCTTT
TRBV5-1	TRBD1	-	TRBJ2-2	CASSSLTGVNTGELFF	TGCGCCAGCAGCTCCTTGACAGGGGTGAACACCGGGGAGCTGTTTTTT
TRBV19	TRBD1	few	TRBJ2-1	CASNWARQGFNEQFF	TGTGCCAGTAATTGGGCAAGACAGGGTTTCAATGAGCAGTTCTTC
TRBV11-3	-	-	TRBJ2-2	CASSRQVAGELFF	TGTGCCAGCAGCCGACAGGTAGCCGGGGAGCTGTTTTTT
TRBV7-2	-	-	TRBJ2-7	CASSTLGAYEQYF	TGTGCCAGCAGCACCCTTGGTGCCTACGAGCAGTACTTC
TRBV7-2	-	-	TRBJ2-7	CASSAAGHLYEQYF	TGTGCCAGCAGCGCAGCGGGACACCTCTACGAGCAGTACTTC
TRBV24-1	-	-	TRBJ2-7	CATSDQYRTAGQQYF	TGTGCCACCAGTGATCAATATCGGACTGCCGGTCAGCAGTACTTC
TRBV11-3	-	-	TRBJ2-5	CASSLGNGGQETQYF	TGTGCCAGCAGCTTAGGTAACGGGGGCCAAGAGACCCAGTACTTC
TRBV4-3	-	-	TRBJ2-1	CASSQDYPVPSYNEQFF	TGCGCCAGCAGCCAAGATTACCCAGTACCCTCCTACAATGAGCAGTTCTTC
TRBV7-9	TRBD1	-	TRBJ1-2	CASSLAGGRDREAYGYTF	TGTGCCAGCAGCTTAGCCGGTGGAAGGGACAGGGAAGCCTATGGCTACACCTTC
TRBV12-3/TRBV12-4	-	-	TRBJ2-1	CASSSPGNNEQFF	TGTGCCAGCAGTTCCCCCGGGAACAATGAGCAGTTCTTC
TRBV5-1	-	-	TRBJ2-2	CASSFQDTGELFF	TGCGCCAGCAGCTTCCAAGACACCGGGGAGCTGTTTTTT
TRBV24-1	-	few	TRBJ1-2	CATSRDWIYGYTF	TGTGCCACCAGCCGGGACTGGATCTATGGCTACACCTTC
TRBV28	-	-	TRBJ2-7	CASSFPGTAYEQYF	TGTGCCAGCAGTTTTCCCGGGACTGCTTACGAGCAGTACTTC
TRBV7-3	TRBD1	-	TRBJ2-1	CASSSRTGINYNEQFF	TGTGCCAGCAGCTCCCGGACAGGGATTAACTACAATGAGCAGTTCTTC
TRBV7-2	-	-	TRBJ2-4	CASTPDTAKNIQYF	TGTGCCAGCACTCCAGACACAGCCAAAAACATTCAGTACTTC
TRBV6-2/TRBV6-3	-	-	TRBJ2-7	CASSSPPLREQYF	TGTGCCAGCAGTTCTCCACCCTTAAGGGAGCAGTACTTC
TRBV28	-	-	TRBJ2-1	CASSPSGRGGTSYEQFF	TGTGCCAGCAGCCCCAGCGGCCGAGGCGGGACCAGCTATGAGCAGTTCTTC
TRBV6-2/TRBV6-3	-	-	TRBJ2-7	CASSYVSGSYEQYF	TGTGCCAGCAGTTACGTTTCAGGGTCGTACGAGCAGTACTTC
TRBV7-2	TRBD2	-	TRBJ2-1	CASSANAGGRSNNEQFF	TGTGCCAGCAGCGCCAACGCGGGGGGACGGAGCAACAATGAGCAGTTCTTC
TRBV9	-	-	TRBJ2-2	CASSVELGAGELFF	TGTGCCAGCAGCGTAGAGTTGGGGGCCGGGGAGCTGTTTTTT
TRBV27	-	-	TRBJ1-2	CASRKGGGYTF	TGTGCCAGCAGAAAGGGGGGAGGCTACACCTTC
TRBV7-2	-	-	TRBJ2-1	CASSFVRGGIRYNEQFF	TGTGCCAGCAGCTTTGTACGGGGTGGTATCCGCTACAATGAGCAGTTCTTC
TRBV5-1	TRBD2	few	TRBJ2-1	CASSLGVTSGRALFF	TGCGCCAGCAGCTTGGGGGTGACTAGCGGGAGGGCTCTGTTCTTC
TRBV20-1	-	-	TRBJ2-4	CSASWPTKNIQYF	TGCAGTGCTAGTTGGCCTACCAAAAACATTCAGTACTTC
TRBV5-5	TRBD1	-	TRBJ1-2	CASASGGWSNYGYTF	TGTGCCAGCGCTTCAGGGGGCTGGTCTAACTATGGCTACACCTTC
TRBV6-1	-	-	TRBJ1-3	CASSEDRVPGNTIYF	TGTGCCAGCAGTGAAGACAGGGTACCTGGAAACACCATATATTTT
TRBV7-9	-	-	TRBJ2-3	CASNPDLDLDTQYF	TGTGCCAGCAACCCAGACCTAGATTTAGATACGCAGTATTTT
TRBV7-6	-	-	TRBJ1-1	CASSPSVLSTEAFF	TGTGCCAGCAGCCCCTCCGTTCTAAGCACTGAAGCTTTCTTT
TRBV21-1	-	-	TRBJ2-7	CASSKSTWAGHEQYF	TGTGCCAGCAGCAAATCAACCTGGGCAGGGCACGAGCAGTACTTC
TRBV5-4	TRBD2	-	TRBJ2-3	CASRLRGLAGADTQYF	TGTGCCAGCAGGTTAAGAGGACTAGCGGGAGCAGATACGCAGTATTTT
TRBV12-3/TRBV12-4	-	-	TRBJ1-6	CASMAEGRSPLHF	TGTGCCAGCATGGCGGAGGGACGTTCACCCCTCCACTTT
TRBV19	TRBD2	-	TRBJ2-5	CASSITASGQQETQYF	TGTGCCAGTAGTATTACGGCTAGCGGACAACAAGAGACCCAGTACTTC
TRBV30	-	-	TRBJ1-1	CAWSVLQTNTEAFF	TGTGCCTGGAGTGTATTACAGACGAACACTGAAGCTTTCTTT
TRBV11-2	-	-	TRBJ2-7	CASSESLGVYYEQYF	TGTGCCAGCAGCGAGAGCCTGGGGGTGTATTACGAGCAGTACTTC
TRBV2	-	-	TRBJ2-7	CASGQLNYEQYF	TGTGCCAGCGGACAGTTAAACTACGAGCAGTACTTC
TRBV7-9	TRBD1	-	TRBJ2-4	CASSFGQGPTLAKNIQYF	TGTGCCAGCAGCTTCGGACAGGGCCCCACTCTAGCCAAAAACATTCAGTACTTC
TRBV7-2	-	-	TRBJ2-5	CASSLALAEIQETQYF	TGTGCCAGCAGCTTAGCATTAGCGGAGATACAAGAGACCCAGTACTTC
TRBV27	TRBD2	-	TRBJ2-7	CASSLKPARGGRADYEQYF	TGTGCCAGCAGTTTAAAACCGGCCAGGGGCGGGAGGGCCGACTACGAGCAGTACTTC
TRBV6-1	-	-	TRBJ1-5	CASSEAFDRFSNQPQHF	TGTGCCAGCAGTGAAGCCTTCGACAGGTTTAGCAATCAGCCCCAGCATTTT
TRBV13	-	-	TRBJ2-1	CASSLVRAEQFF	TGTGCCAGCAGCTTAGTGCGGGCCGAGCAGTTCTTC
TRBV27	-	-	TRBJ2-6	CASGVRSGANVLTF	TGTGCCAGCGGCGTCCGATCTGGGGCCAACGTCCTGACTTTC
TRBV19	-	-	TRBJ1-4	CASSGVEVNEKLFF	TGTGCCAGTAGTGGAGTGGAGGTTAATGAAAAACTGTTTTTT
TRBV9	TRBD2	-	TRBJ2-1	CASSVRVSGPYNEQFF	TGTGCCAGCAGCGTAAGAGTTAGCGGGCCGTACAATGAGCAGTTCTTC
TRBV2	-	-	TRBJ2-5	CASNRAEETQYF	TGTGCCAGCAACAGGGCTGAAGAGACCCAGTACTTC
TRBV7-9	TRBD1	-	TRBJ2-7	CASSSGQGLASYEQYF	TGTGCCAGCAGCTCTGGACAGGGTTTAGCGTCCTACGAGCAGTACTTC
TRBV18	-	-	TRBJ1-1	CASSPLKNTEAFF	TGTGCCAGCTCACCATTGAAGAACACTGAAGCTTTCTTT
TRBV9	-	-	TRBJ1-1	CASSVGLGNTEAFF	TGTGCCAGCAGCGTAGGGCTAGGGAACACTGAAGCTTTCTTT
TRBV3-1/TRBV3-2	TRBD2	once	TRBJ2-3	CASSHLSGSSTDTQYF	TGTGCCAGCAGCCACCTTAGCGGGAGTAGCACAGATACGCAGTATTTT
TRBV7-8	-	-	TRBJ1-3	CASSWGNTIYF	TGTGCCAGCAGCTGGGGAAACACCATATATTTT
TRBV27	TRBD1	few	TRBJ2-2	CASRRQGGTGELFF	TGTGCCAGCAGGCGACAGGGTGGCACCGGGGAGCTGTTTTTT
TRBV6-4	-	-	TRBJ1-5	CASSEMAGSNQPQHF	TGTGCCAGCAGTGAAATGGCGGGGAGCAATCAGCCCCAGCATTTT